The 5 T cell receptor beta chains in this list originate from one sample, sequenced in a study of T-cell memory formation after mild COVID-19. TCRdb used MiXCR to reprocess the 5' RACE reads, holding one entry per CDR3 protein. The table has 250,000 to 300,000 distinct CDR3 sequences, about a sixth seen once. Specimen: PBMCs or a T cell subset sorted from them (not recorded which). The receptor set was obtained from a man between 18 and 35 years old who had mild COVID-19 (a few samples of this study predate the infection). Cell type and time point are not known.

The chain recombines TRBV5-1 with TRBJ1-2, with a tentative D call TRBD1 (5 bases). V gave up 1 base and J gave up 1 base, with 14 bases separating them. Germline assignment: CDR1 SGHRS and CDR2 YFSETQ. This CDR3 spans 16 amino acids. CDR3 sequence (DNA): TGCGCCAGCAGCTTGTTGGGCACGACAGTTAACTATGGCTACACCTTC. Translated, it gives CASSLLGTTVNYGYTF.

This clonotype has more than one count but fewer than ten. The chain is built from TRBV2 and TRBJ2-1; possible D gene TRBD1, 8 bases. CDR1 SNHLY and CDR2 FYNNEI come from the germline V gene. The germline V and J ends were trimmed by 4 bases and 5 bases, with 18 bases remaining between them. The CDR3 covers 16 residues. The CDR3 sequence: CASSGERDRTDNEQFF. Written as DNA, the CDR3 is TGTGCCAGCAGTGGCGAGCGGGACAGGACAGACAATGAGCAGTTCTTC.

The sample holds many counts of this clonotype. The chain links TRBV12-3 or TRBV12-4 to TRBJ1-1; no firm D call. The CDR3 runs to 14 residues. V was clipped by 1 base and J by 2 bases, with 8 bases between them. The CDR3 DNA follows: TGTGCCAGCAGTTTAGGTCTCACTAACACTGAAGCTTTCTTT. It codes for CASSLGLTNTEAFF.

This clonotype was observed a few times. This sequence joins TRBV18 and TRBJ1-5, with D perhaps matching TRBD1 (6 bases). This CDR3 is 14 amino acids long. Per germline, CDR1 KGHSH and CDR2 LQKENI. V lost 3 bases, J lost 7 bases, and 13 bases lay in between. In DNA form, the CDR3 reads TGTGCCAGCTCACCGGGGGACAAAAAACAGCCCCAGCATTTT. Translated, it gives CASSPGDKKQPQHF.

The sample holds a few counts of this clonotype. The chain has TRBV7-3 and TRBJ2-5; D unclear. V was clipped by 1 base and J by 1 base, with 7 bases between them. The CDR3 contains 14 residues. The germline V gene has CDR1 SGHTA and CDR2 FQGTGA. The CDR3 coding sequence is TGTGCCAGCAGCTTAATAGCTGGCCAAGAGACCCAGTACTTC. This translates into CASSLIAGQETQYF.